This TCR beta chain was recorded in a study of CD8 T cells in Susac syndrome. With random hexamers, 0.5 to 1 ug RNA was reverse transcribed. The immunoSEQ assay covered 54 Vbeta and 13 Jbeta segments for CDR3. TCRdb independently ran MiXCR on the immunoSEQ multiplex PCR reads; one entry per CDR3 protein. The data show 350,000 to 550,000 distinct CDR3 sequences, approximately 89% seen once. CD8+ and CD4+ T cells taken from blood had their TCR beta sequenced. The multiple sclerosis control group consisted of treatment-naive patients whose relapsing-remitting disease, which was either stable or active, fulfilled revised McDonald criteria. TEMRA cells were enriched by FACS, while CD8+ and CD4+ T cells were obtained through a negative isolation that was performed magnetically. This CDR3 has 18 amino acids. Trimming pared 0 bases from V and 2 bases from J, leaving 17 bases between. Germline-derived CDR1 and CDR2 are LGHDT and YNNKEL (reference sequence).

The sequencing sample was made of CD8+ T cells from PBMCs. This TCR was recovered from a human donor with multiple sclerosis. The chain carries TRBV3-1 and TRBJ2-1, with D possibly matching TRBD2 (6 bases). This CDR3 is CASSQDRREDQTYNEQFF. CDR3 in DNA: TGTGCCAGCAGCCAAGATAGGCGGGAAGACCAAACCTACAATGAGCAGTTCTTC.